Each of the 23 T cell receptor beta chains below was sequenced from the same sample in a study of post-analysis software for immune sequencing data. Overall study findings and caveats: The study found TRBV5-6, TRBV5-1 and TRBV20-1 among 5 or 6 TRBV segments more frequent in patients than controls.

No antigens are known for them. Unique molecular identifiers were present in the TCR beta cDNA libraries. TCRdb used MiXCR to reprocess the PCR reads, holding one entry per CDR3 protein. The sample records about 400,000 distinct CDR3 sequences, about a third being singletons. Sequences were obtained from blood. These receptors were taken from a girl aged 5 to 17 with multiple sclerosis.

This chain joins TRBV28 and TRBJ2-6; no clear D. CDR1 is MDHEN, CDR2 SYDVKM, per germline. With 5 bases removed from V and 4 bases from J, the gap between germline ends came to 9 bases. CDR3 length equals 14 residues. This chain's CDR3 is CASSDDGGANVLTF. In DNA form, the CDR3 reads TGTGCCAGCAGTGACGATGGGGGGGCCAACGTCCTGACTTTC. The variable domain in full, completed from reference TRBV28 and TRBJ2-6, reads DVKVTQSSRYLVKRTGEKVFLECVQDMDHENMFWYRQDPGLGLRLIYFSYDVKMKEKGDIPEGYSVSREKKERFSLILESASTNQTSMYLCASSDDGGANVLTFGAGSRLTVL.

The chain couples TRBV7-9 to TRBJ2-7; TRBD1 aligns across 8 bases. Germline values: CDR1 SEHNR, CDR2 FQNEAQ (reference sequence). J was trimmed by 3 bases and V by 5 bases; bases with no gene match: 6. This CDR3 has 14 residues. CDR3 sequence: CASSPWTGHYEQYF. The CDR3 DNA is TGTGCCAGCAGCCCCTGGACAGGGCACTACGAGCAGTACTTC.

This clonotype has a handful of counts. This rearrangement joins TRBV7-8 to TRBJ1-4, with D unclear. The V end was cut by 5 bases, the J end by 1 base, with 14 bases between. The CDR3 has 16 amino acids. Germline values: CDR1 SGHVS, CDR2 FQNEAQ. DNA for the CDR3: TGTGCCAGCAGCCCATTAGGCGGGATAACTAATGAAAAACTGTTTTTT. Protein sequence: CASSPLGGITNEKLFF.

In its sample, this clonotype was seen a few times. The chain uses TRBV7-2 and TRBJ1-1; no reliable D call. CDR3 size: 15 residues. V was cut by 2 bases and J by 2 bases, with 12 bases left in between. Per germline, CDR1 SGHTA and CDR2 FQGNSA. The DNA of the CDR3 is TGTGCCAGCAGCTTACCGGCGACAACAAACACTGAAGCTTTCTTT. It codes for CASSLPATTNTEAFF. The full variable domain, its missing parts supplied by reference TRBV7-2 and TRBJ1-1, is GAGVSQSPSNKVTEKGKDVELRCDPISGHTALYWYRQSLGQGLEFLIYFQGNSAPDKSGLPSDRFSAERTGGSVSTLTIQRTQQEDSAVYLCASSLPATTNTEAFFGQGTRLTVV.

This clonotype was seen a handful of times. The CDR3 bases are TGTGCCAGCAGTTTGGGGCGGGGGGGCCAAAATGAGCAGTTCTTC. This encodes CASSLGRGGQNEQFF. The V gene is TRBV12-3 or TRBV12-4, the J gene TRBJ2-1; 9 bases line up with TRBD2. V dropped 3 bases and J dropped 7; count of bases not matched to a gene: 7. The CDR3 length is 15 residues.

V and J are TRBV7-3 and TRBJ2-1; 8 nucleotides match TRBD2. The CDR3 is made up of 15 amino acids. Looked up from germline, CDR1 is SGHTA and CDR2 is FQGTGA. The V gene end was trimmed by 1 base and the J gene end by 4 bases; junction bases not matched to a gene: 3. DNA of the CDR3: TGTGCCAGCAGCTTAATGGCGGGAGGATACAATGAGCAGTTCTTC. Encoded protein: CASSLMAGGYNEQFF. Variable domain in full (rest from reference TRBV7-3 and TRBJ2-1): GAGVSQTPSNKVTEKGKYVELRCDPISGHTALYWYRQSLGQGPEFLIYFQGTGAADDSGLPNDRFFAVRPEGSVSTLKIQRTERGDSAVYLCASSLMAGGYNEQFFGPGTRLTVL.

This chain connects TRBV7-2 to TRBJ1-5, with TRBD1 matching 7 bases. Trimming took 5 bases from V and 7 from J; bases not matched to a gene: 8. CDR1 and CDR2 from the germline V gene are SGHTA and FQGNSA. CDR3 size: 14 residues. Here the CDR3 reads CASSPATGNQPQHF. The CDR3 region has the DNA TGTGCCAGCAGCCCAGCGACAGGGAACCAGCCCCAGCATTTT.

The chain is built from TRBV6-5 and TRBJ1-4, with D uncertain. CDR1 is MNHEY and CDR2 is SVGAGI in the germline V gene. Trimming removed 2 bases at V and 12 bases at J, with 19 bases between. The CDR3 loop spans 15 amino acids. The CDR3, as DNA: TGTGCCAGCAGTTACCTGCCCACCCTCGCGCGGGAACTGTTTTTT. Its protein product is CASSYLPTLARELFF.

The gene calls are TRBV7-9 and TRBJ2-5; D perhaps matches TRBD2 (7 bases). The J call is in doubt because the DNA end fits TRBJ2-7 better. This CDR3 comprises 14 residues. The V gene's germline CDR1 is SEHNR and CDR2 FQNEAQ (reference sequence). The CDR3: CASSSPGGHGEQYF. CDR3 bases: TGTGCCAGCAGCTCCCCGGGGGGCCACGGCGAGCAGTACTTC.

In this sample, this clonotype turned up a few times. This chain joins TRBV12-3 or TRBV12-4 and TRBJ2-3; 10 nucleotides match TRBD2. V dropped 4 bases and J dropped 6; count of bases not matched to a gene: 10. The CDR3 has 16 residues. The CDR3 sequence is CASSSRGGLAWDTQYF. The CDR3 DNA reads TGTGCCAGCAGTTCTAGGGGGGGACTAGCGTGGGATACGCAGTATTTT.

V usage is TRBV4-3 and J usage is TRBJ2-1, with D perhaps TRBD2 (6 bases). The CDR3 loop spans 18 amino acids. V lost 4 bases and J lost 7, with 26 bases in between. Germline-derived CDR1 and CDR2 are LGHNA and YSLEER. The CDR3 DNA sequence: TGCGCCAGCAGCCTCGCCCTTTACGCGGGGCGACTCGGGAATGAGCAGTTCTTC. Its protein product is CASSLALYAGRLGNEQFF.

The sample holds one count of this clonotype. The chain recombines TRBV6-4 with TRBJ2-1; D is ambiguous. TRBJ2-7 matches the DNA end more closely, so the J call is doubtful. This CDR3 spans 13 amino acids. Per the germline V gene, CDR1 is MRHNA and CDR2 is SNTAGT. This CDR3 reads CASSDSERNEQYF. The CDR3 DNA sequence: TGTGCCAGCAGTGACTCGGAACGGAATGAGCAGTACTTC.

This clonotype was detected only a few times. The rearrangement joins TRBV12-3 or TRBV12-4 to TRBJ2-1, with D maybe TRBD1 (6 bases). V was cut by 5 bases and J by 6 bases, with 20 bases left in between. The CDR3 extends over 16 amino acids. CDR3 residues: CASSPPQTGRGNEQFF. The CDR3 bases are TGTGCCAGCAGTCCTCCTCAGACAGGTCGAGGCAATGAGCAGTTCTTC.

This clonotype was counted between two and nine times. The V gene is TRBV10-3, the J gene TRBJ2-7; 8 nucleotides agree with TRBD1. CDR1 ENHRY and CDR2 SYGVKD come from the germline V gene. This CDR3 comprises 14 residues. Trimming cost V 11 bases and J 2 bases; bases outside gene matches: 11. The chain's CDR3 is CASNEDRATYEQYF. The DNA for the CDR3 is TGTGCCTCCAACGAGGACAGGGCCACCTACGAGCAGTACTTC.

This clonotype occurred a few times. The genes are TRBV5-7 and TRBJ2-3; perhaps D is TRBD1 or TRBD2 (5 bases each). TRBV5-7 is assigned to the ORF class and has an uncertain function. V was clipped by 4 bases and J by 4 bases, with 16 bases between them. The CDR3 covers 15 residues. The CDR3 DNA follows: TGTGCCAGCAGCCAAGGGCTGGGGGTCGCAGATACGCAGTATTTT. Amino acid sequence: CASSQGLGVADTQYF.

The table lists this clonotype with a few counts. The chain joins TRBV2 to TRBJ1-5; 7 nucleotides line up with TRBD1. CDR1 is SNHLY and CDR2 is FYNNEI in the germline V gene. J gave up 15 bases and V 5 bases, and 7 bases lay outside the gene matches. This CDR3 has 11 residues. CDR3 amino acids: CASSFRDSTHF. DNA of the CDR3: TGTGCCAGCAGTTTCCGGGACAGTACGCATTTT.

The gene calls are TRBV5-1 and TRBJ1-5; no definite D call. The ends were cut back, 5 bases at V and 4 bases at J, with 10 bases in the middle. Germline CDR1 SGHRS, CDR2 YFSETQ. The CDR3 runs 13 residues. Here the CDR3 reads CASRGQENQPQHF. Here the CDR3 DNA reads TGCGCCAGCAGAGGGCAGGAGAATCAGCCCCAGCATTTT.

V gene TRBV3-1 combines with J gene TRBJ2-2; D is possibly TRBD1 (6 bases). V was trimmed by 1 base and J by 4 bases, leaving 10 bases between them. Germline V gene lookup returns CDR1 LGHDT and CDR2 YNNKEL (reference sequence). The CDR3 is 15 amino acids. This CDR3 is CASSQGGPSTGELFF. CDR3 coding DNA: TGTGCCAGCAGCCAAGGGGGGCCCAGCACCGGGGAGCTGTTTTTT.

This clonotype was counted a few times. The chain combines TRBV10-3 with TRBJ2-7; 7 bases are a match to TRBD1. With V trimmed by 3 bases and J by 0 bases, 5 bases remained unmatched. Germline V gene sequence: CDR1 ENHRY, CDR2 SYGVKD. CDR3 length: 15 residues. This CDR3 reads CAISDGQERSYEQYF. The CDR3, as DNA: TGTGCCATCAGTGACGGACAGGAACGCTCCTACGAGCAGTACTTC.

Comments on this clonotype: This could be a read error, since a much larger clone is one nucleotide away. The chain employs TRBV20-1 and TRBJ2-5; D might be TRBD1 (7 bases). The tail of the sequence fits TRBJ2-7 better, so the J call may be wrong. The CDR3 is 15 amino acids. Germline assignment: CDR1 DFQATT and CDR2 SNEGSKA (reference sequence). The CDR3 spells CSARDLEGASYEQYF. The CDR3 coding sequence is TGCAGTGCTAGAGATCTGGAGGGGGCTAGCTACGAGCAGTACTTC.

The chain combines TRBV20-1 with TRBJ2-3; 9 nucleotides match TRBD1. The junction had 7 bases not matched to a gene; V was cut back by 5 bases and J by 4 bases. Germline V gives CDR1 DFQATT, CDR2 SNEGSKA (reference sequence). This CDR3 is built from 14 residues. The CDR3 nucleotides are TGCAGTGCTTCCGGGACAGGGATCGCAGATACGCAGTATTTT. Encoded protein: CSASGTGIADTQYF.

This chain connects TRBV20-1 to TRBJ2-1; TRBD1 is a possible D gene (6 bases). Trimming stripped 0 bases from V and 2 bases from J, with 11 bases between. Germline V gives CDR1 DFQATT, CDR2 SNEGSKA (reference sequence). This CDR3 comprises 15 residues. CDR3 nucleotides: TGCAGTGCTAGAGAACAGGGTGGTGCCTACAATGAGCAGTTCTTC. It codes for CSAREQGGAYNEQFF.

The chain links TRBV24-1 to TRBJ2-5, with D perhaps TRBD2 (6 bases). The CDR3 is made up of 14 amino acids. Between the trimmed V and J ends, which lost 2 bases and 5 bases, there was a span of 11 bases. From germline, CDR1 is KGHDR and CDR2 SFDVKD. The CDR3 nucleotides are TGTGCCACCAGTGATTCTCATGGGGGGGAGACCCAGTACTTC. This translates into CATSDSHGGETQYF.